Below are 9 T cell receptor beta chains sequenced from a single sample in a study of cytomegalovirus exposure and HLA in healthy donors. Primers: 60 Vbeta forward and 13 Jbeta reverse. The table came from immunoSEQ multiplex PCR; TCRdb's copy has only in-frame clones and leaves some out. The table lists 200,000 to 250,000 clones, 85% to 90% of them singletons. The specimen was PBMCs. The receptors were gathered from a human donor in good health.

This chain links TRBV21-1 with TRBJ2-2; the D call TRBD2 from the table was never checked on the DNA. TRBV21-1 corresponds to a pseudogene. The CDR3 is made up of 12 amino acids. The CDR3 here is CASLSAGGELFF. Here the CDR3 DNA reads TGTGCCAGCCTCTCGGCGGGCGGGGAGCTGTTTTTT.

CDR3 sequence (DNA): TGCGCCAGCAGCTTGTCAGTGTCTGGAAACACCATATATTTT. Its translation is CASSLSVSGNTIYF. V is TRBV5-1 and J is TRBJ1-3; no firm D call. This CDR3 is 14 amino acids long. The ends were cut back, 1 base at V and 1 base at J, with 6 bases in the middle. The germline V gene has CDR1 SGHRS and CDR2 YFSETQ.

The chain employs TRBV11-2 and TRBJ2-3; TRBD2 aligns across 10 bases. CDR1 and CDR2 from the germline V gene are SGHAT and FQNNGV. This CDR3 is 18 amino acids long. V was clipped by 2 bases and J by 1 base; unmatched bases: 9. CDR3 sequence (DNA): TGTGCCAGCAGCTTAACTACCGGGACTAGCGTCCGCACAGATACGCAGTATTTT. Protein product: CASSLTTGTSVRTDTQYF.

This CDR3 reads CASTAKLGQVSYGYTF. The CDR3 nucleotides are TGTGCCAGTACGGCAAAGTTAGGACAGGTATCCTATGGCTACACCTTC. V gene TRBV19 combines with J gene TRBJ1-2; 7 bases fit TRBD1. CDR1 and CDR2 from the germline V gene are LNHDA and SQIVND (reference sequence). The trim removed 7 bases at V and 4 bases at J, leaving 15 bases unmatched. CDR3 length: 16 amino acids.

The CDR3 loop reads CAWSVVSYHEQYF. The DNA for the CDR3 is TGTGCCTGGAGTGTTGTTAGCTATCACGAGCAGTACTTC. This chain links TRBV30 with TRBJ2-7; D remains unclear. Germline V lookup: CDR1 GTSNPN, CDR2 SVGIG (reference sequence). The V gene lost 0 bases and the J gene lost 5 bases, with 11 bases spanning the gap. The length of the CDR3 is 13 residues.

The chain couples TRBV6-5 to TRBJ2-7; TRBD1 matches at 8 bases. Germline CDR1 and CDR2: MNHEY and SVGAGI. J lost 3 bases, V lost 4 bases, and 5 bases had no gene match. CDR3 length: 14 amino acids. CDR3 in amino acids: CASSFRQGIYEQYF. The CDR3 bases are TGTGCCAGCAGTTTCCGACAGGGGATCTACGAGCAGTACTTC.

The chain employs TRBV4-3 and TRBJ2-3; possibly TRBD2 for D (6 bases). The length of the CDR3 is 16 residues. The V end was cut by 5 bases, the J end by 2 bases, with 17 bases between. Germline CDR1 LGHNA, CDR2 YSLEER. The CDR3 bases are TGCGCCAGCAGCACCGAGCTAGCGCCTCTCACAGATACGCAGTATTTT. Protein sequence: CASSTELAPLTDTQYF.

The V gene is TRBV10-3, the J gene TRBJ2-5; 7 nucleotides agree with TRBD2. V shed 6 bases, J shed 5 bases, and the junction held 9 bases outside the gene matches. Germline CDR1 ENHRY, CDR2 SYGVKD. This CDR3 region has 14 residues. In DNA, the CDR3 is TGTGCCATCAGAGCTTCAGCGGGAACTGAGACCCAGTACTTC. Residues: CAIRASAGTETQYF.

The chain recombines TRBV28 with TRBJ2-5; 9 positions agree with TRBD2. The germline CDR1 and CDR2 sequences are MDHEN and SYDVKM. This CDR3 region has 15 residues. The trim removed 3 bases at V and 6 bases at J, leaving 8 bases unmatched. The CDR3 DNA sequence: TGTGCCAGCAGTTTCCTGGCGGGAGGGTCCCAGACCCAGTACTTC. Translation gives CASSFLAGGSQTQYF.